This T cell receptor beta chain was captured by sequencing in a study of Ad26.COV2.S vaccination and SARS-CoV-2 variants. Study context: In the study, Ad26.COV2.S was injected intramuscularly once, or twice 56 days apart.

Treatment noted: some 19 received Ad26.COV2.S at low or high dose, single or two shots; several received placebo; per-sample allocation not given. Specimens were obtained on day 63 following the first vaccine or placebo injection. A Boston adult aged 18-55 years was the donor. An Ad26 vector was used to express Wuhan-strain SARS-CoV-2 spike as the vaccine. Libraries were prepared by immunoSEQ multiplex PCR; TCRdb keeps only in-frame clonotypes and omits some of them. The table has roughly 330,000 clones, roughly 90% seen once; the top ten hold around 5.5%. Trimming removed 5 bases from V and 1 base from J, with 11 bases in between. The CDR3 runs 15 residues. Germline V CDR1 and CDR2: SGHTA, FQGNSA.

The rearrangement joins TRBV7-2 to TRBJ2-2; D perhaps matches TRBD2 (6 bases). The sequence came from a person between 18 and 60 years old who received the Ad26.COV2.S COVID-19 vaccine or a placebo. Sequencing used peripheral blood, obtained in a trial of Ad26.COV2.S vaccine versus placebo. CDR3 loop: CASSRDLQNTGELFF. Here the CDR3 DNA reads TGTGCCAGCAGCCGGGACTTACAGAACACCGGGGAGCTGTTTTTT. Based on the CDR3 plus reference TRBV7-2 and TRBJ2-2, the full variable domain is GAGVSQSPSNKVTEKGKDVELRCDPISGHTALYWYRQSLGQGLEFLIYFQGNSAPDKSGLPSDRFSAERTGGSVSTLTIQRTQQEDSAVYLCASSRDLQNTGELFFGEGSRLTVL.